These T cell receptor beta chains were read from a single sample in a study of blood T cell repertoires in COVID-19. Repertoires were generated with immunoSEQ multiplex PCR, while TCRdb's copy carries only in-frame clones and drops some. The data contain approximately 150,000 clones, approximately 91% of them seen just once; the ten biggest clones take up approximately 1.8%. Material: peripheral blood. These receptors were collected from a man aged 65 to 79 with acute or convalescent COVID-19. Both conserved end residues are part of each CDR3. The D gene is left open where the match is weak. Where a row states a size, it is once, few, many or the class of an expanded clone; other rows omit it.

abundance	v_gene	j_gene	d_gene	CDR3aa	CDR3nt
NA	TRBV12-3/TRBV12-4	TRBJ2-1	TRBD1	CASRNEGANEQFF	TGTGCCAGCAGGAACGAGGGGGCCAATGAGCAGTTCTTC
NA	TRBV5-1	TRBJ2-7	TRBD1	CASRQSPGTGFYEQYF	TGCGCCAGCAGGCAATCCCCCGGGACAGGGTTCTACGAGCAGTACTTC
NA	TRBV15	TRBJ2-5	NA	CATSLRDSSQETQYF	TGTGCCACCAGCTTGCGGGATTCTAGTCAAGAGACCCAGTACTTC
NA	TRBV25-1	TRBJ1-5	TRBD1	CASSGTGKQPQHF	TGTGCCAGCAGCGGGACAGGGAAACAGCCCCAGCATTTT
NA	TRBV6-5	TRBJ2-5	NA	CASKGTSETQYF	TGTGCCAGCAAAGGGACATCGGAGACCCAGTACTTC
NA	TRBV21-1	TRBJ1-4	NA	CARVPGQHIEKLFF	TGTGCCAGGGTACCGGGACAGCATATAGAAAAACTGTTTTTT
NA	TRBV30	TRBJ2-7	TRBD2	CAWSLAGGRYEQYF	TGTGCCTGGAGTCTGGCGGGAGGGCGCTACGAGCAGTACTTC
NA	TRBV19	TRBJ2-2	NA	CASSMGAGATGELFF	TGTGCCAGTAGCATGGGGGCGGGGGCTACCGGGGAGCTGTTTTTT
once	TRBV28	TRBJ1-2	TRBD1	CASSPPSGQEQTYGYTF	TGTGCCAGCAGTCCACCCTCGGGACAGGAACAGACATATGGCTACACCTTC
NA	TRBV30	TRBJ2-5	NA	CAWSFSLETQETQYF	TGTGCCTGGAGTTTTTCCTTGGAGACCCAAGAGACCCAGTACTTC